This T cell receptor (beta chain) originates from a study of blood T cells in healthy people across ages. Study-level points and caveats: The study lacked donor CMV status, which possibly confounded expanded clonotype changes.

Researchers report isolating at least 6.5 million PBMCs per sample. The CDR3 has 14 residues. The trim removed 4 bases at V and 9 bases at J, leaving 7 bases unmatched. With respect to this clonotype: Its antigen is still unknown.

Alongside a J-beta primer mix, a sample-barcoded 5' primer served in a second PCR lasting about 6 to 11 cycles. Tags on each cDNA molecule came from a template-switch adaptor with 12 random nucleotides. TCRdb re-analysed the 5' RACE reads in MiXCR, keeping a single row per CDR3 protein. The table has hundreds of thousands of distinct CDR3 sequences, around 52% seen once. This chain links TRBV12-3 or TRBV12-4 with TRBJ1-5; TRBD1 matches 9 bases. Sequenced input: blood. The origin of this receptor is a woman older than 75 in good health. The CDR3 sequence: CASSSDRGRRPQHF. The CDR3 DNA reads TGTGCCAGCAGTTCCGACAGGGGGAGACGGCCCCAGCATTTT.